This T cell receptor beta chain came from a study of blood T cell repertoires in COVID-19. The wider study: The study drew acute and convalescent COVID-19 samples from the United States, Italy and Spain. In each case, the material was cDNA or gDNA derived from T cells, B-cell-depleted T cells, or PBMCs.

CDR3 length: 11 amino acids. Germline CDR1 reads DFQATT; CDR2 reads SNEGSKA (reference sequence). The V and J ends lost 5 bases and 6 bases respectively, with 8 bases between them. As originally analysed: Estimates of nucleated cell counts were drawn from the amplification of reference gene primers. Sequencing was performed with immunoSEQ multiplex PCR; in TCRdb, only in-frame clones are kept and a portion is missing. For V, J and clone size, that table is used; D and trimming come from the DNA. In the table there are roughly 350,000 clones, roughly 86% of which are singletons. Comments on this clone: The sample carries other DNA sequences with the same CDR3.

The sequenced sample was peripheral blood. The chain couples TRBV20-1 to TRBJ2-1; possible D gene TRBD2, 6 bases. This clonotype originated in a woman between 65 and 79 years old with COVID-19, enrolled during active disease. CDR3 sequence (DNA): TGCAGTGCTTCGCGGGGCAATGAGCAGTTCTTC. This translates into CSASRGNEQFF.